Detailed here is one T cell receptor (beta chain). Its antigen is undetermined. Memory CD4+ T cells were sorted as CD4+CD45RO+CD25- cells. Semi-nested PCR with Nested Universal Primer A followed constant-region reverse priming of full-length variable regions. TCRdb ran MiXCR on the 5' RACE reads and lists one entry per CDR3 protein. Of some 62,000 distinct CDR3 sequences in the sample, about 20% were seen once. Study results and limitations: The TCR gene usage of tumor memory CD4+ T cells clustered together with blood and lymph node memory CD4+ cells and with lymph node naive CD4+ cells. Tumor-infiltrating Treg TCR alpha and beta sequences overlapped most with tumor naive CD4+ T cells, then blood naive.

This sequence was found in a female donor with breast cancer. Sequencing was performed on memory CD4+ T cells sorted from a lymph node. The subset is: memory CD4+ T cells, CD4+CD45RO+CD25-.

The CDR3 loop reads CASRSDLNEQYF. The CDR3 DNA is TGTGCCAGCAGGAGTGATCTCAACGAGCAGTACTTC. The chain couples TRBV6-2 or TRBV6-3 to TRBJ2-7; D ambiguous. CDR3 size: 12 residues. With 6 bases removed from V and 5 bases from J, the gap between germline ends came to 11 bases. Germline values: CDR1 MNHEY, CDR2 SVGEGT.